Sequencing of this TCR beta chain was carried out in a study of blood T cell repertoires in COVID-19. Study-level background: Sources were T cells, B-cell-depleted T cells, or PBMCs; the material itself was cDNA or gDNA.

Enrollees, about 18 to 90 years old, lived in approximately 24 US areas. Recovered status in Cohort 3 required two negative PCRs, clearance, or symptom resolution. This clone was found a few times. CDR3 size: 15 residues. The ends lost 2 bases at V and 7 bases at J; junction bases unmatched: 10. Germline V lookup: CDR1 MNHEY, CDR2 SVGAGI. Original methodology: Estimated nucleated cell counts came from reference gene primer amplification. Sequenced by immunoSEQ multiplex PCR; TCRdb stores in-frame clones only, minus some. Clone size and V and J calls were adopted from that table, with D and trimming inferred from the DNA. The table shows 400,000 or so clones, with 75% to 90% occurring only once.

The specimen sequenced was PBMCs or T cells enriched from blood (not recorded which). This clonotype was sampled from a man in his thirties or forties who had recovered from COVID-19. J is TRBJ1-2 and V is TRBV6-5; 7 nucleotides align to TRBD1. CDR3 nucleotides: TGTGCCAGCAGTTACACAAGCACAGGGGAACGTGGCTACACCTTC. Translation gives CASSYTSTGERGYTF.